Following are 17 T cell receptor beta chains from one sample sequenced in a study of T cell repertoires in cytomegalovirus infection. TCRdb itself ran the reads through MiXCR, one entry per CDR3 protein. The sample holds 750,000 to 900,000 distinct CDR3 sequences, approximately 32% seen once. Their antigens remain unidentified. This specimen consisted of cultured CD8+ T cells from PBMCs, obtained from culture after CMV antigen stimulation. Receptor source: a human donor in good health (CMV status not recorded). Some clones in this sample may be carry-over from other donors' samples.

In this sample, this clonotype turned up a few times. The chain has TRBV19 and TRBJ2-2; 8 bases are shared with TRBD1. V lost 0 bases, J lost 1 base, and 4 bases stayed unmatched. Germline lookup yields CDR1 LNHDA and CDR2 SQIVND (reference sequence). The CDR3 totals 17 residues. Written as DNA, the CDR3 is TGTGCCAGTAGTATAGATCCGGGACAGGTGAACACCGGGGAGCTGTTTTTT. It codes for CASSIDPGQVNTGELFF.

The J gene is TRBJ1-4, the V gene TRBV7-6; D remains unclear. The CDR3 is 14 amino acids. The V end lost 5 bases, the J end lost 8 bases, and 15 bases lay between the germline ends. From germline, CDR1 is SGHVS and CDR2 FNYEAQ. The CDR3 here is CASSRAAQEEKLFF. The CDR3 bases are TGTGCCAGCAGCCGGGCGGCTCAGGAGGAAAAACTGTTTTTT.

This clonotype was seen more than once but under ten times. The chain combines TRBV25-1 with TRBJ2-3; 10 bases map to TRBD2. The CDR3 is 14 amino acids. CDR1 is MGHDK, CDR2 SYGVNS, per germline. After removal of 7 bases from V and 9 bases from J, the junction contained 10 bases not matched to a gene. The CDR3 reads CASTSGGSGGTQYF. CDR3 in DNA: TGTGCCAGCACTAGCGGGGGATCCGGGGGCACGCAGTATTTT.

V and J are TRBV5-5 and TRBJ1-1, with no clear D. From germline, CDR1 is SGHKS and CDR2 YYEKEE (reference sequence). Trimming pared 0 bases from V and 6 bases from J, leaving 15 bases between. This CDR3 region has 15 residues. The DNA of the CDR3 is TGTGCCAGCAGCTTGGGGGCCTCAGCTCGGGCTGAAGCTTTCTTT. Protein sequence: CASSLGASARAEAFF.

This clonotype was found a few times. The V gene is TRBV12-3 or TRBV12-4, the J gene TRBJ1-1, with 7 bases identical to TRBD1. V lost 6 bases to trimming and J lost 5 bases; unmatched junction nucleotides: 12. The CDR3 runs to 15 residues. The CDR3 sequence is CASSSIKGAGTEAFF. As DNA, the CDR3 is TGTGCCAGCAGCTCCATTAAGGGGGCAGGGACTGAAGCTTTCTTT.

This clonotype was picked up many times. This sequence joins TRBV6-5 and TRBJ1-2; 8 bases are shared with TRBD1. The CDR3 totals 13 residues. The V gene end was trimmed by 4 bases and the J gene end by 8 bases; junction bases not matched to a gene: 6. Germline V gives CDR1 MNHEY, CDR2 SVGAGI. The CDR3 bases are TGTGCCAGCAGTTTGCAGGGGGCAGGGGGCTACACCTTC. Translating it yields CASSLQGAGGYTF.

This clonotype was counted between two and nine times. The chain couples TRBV12-5 to TRBJ2-7, with no clear D. Trimming shortened V by 6 bases and J by 1 base, and 4 bases separated the two germline ends. The germline V gene encodes CDR1 LGHNT and CDR2 FRNRAP. The CDR3 spans 11 residues. CDR3 nucleotides: TGTGCTAGTGGCAATTCCTACGAGCAGTACGTC. The encoded protein is CASGNSYEQYV.

This clonotype has a handful of counts. The CDR3 sequence is CASSYLHRETYNEQFF. DNA for the CDR3: TGTGCCAGCAGTTACCTTCACAGGGAAACCTACAATGAGCAGTTCTTC. The V call is TRBV6-6, the J call TRBJ2-1; maybe TRBD1 (6 bases). CDR1 is MNHNY, CDR2 SVGAGI, per germline (reference sequence). V shed 2 bases and J shed 2 bases, with 13 bases lying between them. The CDR3 covers 16 residues.

This sequence joins TRBV9 and TRBJ2-7; 7 nucleotides match TRBD1. CDR1 is SGDLS, CDR2 YYNGEE, per germline. Trimming removed 3 bases from V and 6 bases from J; junction bases left unmatched: 3. The CDR3 covers 12 residues. The CDR3 DNA reads as TGTGCCAGCAGCGCGACAGGGCGCGAGCAGTACTTC. Protein sequence: CASSATGREQYF. The variable domain in full, completed from reference TRBV9 and TRBJ2-7, reads DSGVTQTPKHLITATGQRVTLRCSPRSGDLSVYWYQQSLDQGLQFLIQYYNGEERAKGNILERFSAQQFPDLHSELNLSSLELGDSALYFCASSATGREQYFGPGTRLTVT.

This clonotype has at least ten counts. V usage is TRBV7-9 and J usage is TRBJ2-3; no reliable D call. The ends were cut back, 4 bases at V and 4 bases at J, with 12 bases in the middle. CDR3 length equals 14 residues. Germline lookup yields CDR1 SEHNR and CDR2 FQNEAQ (reference sequence). The CDR3 coding sequence is TGTGCCAGCAGCTGGCCGGAGACGGCAGATACGCAGTATTTT. Translating gives CASSWPETADTQYF.

The chain is built from TRBV12-3 or TRBV12-4 and TRBJ1-5; TRBD1 matches at 9 bases. J lost 2 bases, V lost 3 bases, and 11 bases had no gene match. The CDR3 length is 18 residues. This chain's CDR3 is CASSFDLNRGRGNQPQHF. DNA for the CDR3: TGTGCCAGCAGTTTCGACCTTAACAGGGGGCGCGGCAATCAGCCCCAGCATTTT.

This clonotype was counted only a few times. The J gene is TRBJ2-1, the V gene TRBV6-2 or TRBV6-3; the D call may be TRBD1 or TRBD2 (5 bases each). The CDR3 spans 19 residues. Germline V gene lookup returns CDR1 MNHEY and CDR2 SVGEGT. V shed 0 bases and J shed 1 base, with 19 bases lying between them. CDR3 coding DNA: TGTGCCAGCAGTTACTCCCCCCCGGGACGGTCGCTATCCTACAATGAGCAGTTCTTC. It is translated as CASSYSPPGRSLSYNEQFF.

The rearrangement uses TRBV4-3 and TRBJ2-7; TRBD1 might be the D (5 bases). The V gene's germline CDR1 is LGHNA and CDR2 YSLEER. The CDR3 extends over 16 amino acids. V was pared by 4 bases and J by 2 bases, with 18 bases between. In DNA, the CDR3 is TGCGCCAGCAGCCTGAGTTGGGGCGGAGAGACCTACGAGCAGTACTTC. It codes for CASSLSWGGETYEQYF.

The chain recombines TRBV6-5 with TRBJ1-1; TRBD1 is a possible D gene (5 bases). Germline lookup yields CDR1 MNHEY and CDR2 SVGAGI. The CDR3 consists of 16 residues. Trimming removed 4 bases at V and 1 base at J, with 16 bases between. CDR3 DNA sequence: TGTGCCAGCAGTTTCATCACGACAGTACAGAACACTGAAGCTTTCTTT. Protein: CASSFITTVQNTEAFF.

The CDR3 bases are TGTGCCAGCAGCTTATATCCAGCGGTCCAGAAAGAGACCCAGTACTTC. This translates into CASSLYPAVQKETQYF. The V call is TRBV7-6, the J call TRBJ2-5, with a weak D call TRBD2 (5 bases). V was cut by 2 bases and J by 3 bases, with 16 bases left in between. CDR1 and CDR2 (germline): SGHVS, FNYEAQ. This CDR3 is 16 amino acids long.

This clonotype was counted between two and nine times. The chain joins TRBV28 to TRBJ2-3, with TRBD1 as a possible D gene (6 bases). The CDR3 runs to 14 residues. V lost 3 bases to trimming and J lost 2 bases, with 9 bases between them. Germline V CDR1 and CDR2: MDHEN, SYDVKM. The CDR3 spells CASSLQGYTDTQYF. The CDR3 DNA sequence: TGTGCCAGCAGTTTGCAGGGGTACACAGATACGCAGTATTTT. The full variable domain, in which reference TRBV28 and TRBJ2-3 provide the parts outside the CDR3, is DVKVTQSSRYLVKRTGEKVFLECVQDMDHENMFWYRQDPGLGLRLIYFSYDVKMKEKGDIPEGYSVSREKKERFSLILESASTNQTSMYLCASSLQGYTDTQYFGPGTRLTVL.

This clonotype came up a few times. The chain links TRBV27 to TRBJ2-7; the D gene is possibly TRBD1 (6 bases). Germline assignment: CDR1 MNHEY and CDR2 SMNVEV (reference sequence). V was clipped by 4 bases and J by 5 bases, with 15 bases between them. This CDR3 region has 14 residues. The CDR3 loop reads CASSSQGSPHEQYF. In DNA form, the CDR3 reads TGTGCCAGCAGTTCACAGGGTTCTCCACACGAGCAGTACTTC.